These 4 T cell receptor beta chains share one sample of origin, sequenced in a study of blood T cell repertoires in COVID-19. Clones were sequenced by immunoSEQ multiplex PCR, and TCRdb holds only the in-frame ones, with some missing. The profile covers some 200,000 clones, with 70% to 80% appearing a single time and approximately 8.6% taken by the ten largest. Sequenced sample: peripheral blood. The receptor set was obtained from a woman in her 50s with active or convalescent COVID-19.

This chain connects TRBV21-1 to TRBJ1-1; the table names TRBD1, a call not compared with the DNA. TRBV21-1 is designated a pseudogene. The CDR3 length is 13 residues. This CDR3 is CASSRTGDTEAFF. Here the CDR3 DNA reads TGTGCCAGCAGCCGGACAGGGGACACTGAAGCTTTCTTT.

The V call is TRBV28, the J call TRBJ2-3, with D perhaps matching TRBD2 (6 bases). Germline V CDR1 and CDR2: MDHEN, SYDVKM. V was trimmed by 4 bases and J by 5 bases, leaving 16 bases between them. CDR3 length: 15 amino acids. As DNA, the CDR3 is TGTGCCAGCAGTTCCCGGACTATCACGCGAGATACGCAGTATTTT. It is translated as CASSSRTITRDTQYF. Supplemented by reference TRBV28 and TRBJ2-3, the full variable domain reads DVKVTQSSRYLVKRTGEKVFLECVQDMDHENMFWYRQDPGLGLRLIYFSYDVKMKEKGDIPEGYSVSREKKERFSLILESASTNQTSMYLCASSSRTITRDTQYFGPGTRLTVL.

This rearrangement joins TRBV12-3 or TRBV12-4 to TRBJ1-2; 9 bases line up with TRBD1. With 8 bases clipped from V and 5 bases from J, the junction kept 6 bases outside the gene matches. The CDR3 length is 13 residues. CDR3: CASRDRVGYGYTF. CDR3 coding DNA: TGTGCCAGCCGGGACAGGGTGGGGTATGGCTACACCTTC.

This chain joins TRBV9 and TRBJ1-2, with 9 bases identical to TRBD1. V lost 0 bases and J lost 4; bases outside the gene matches: 7. Germline V gives CDR1 SGDLS, CDR2 YYNGEE. CDR3 length: 16 amino acids. CDR3 DNA sequence: TGTGCCAGCAGCGTAGGGGGACAGGGTGAGCTCTATGGCTACACCTTC. It yields the protein CASSVGGQGELYGYTF.